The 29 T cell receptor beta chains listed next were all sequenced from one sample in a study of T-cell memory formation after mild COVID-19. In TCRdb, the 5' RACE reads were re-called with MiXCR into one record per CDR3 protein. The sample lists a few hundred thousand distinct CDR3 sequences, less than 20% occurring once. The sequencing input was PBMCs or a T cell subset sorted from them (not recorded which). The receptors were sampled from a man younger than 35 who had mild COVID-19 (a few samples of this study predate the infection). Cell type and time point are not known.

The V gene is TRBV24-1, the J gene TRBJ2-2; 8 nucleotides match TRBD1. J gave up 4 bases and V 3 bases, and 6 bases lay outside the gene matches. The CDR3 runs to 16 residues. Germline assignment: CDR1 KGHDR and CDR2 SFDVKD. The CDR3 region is CATSDPGQGGTGELFF. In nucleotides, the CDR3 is TGTGCCACCAGTGATCCCGGACAGGGAGGCACCGGGGAGCTGTTTTTT.

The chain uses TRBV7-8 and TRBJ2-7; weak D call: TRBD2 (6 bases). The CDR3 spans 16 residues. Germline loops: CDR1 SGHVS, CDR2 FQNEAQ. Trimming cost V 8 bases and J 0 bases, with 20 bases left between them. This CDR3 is CASGRPGLASSYEQYF. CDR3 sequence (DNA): TGTGCCAGCGGGCGCCCGGGACTGGCAAGCTCCTACGAGCAGTACTTC.

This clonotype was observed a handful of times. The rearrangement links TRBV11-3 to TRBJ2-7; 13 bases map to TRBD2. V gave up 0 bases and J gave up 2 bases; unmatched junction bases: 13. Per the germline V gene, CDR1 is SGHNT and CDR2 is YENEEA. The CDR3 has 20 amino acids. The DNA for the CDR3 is TGTGCCAGCAGCTTAGATCTTGGGGGACTAGCGGGGATACTCGCCTACGAGCAGTACGTC. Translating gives CASSLDLGGLAGILAYEQYV.

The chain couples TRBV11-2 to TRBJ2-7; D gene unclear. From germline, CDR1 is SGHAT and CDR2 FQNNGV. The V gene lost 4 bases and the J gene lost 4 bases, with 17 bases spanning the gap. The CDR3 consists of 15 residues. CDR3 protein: CASSSDDEAIYEQYV. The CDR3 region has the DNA TGTGCCAGCAGCTCCGATGACGAGGCGATTTACGAGCAGTACGTC.

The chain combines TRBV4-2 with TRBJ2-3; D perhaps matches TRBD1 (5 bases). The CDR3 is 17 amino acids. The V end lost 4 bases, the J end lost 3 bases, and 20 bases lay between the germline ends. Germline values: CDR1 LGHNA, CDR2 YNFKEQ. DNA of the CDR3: TGTGCCAGCAGCCTACCCTCGGTGGGGCTCCCGACAGATACGCAGTATTTT. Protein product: CASSLPSVGLPTDTQYF.

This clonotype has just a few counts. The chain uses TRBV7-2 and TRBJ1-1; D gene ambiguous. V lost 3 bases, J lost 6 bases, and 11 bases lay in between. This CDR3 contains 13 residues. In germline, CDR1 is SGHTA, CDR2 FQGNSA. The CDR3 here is CASSFPPLAEAFF. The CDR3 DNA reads TGTGCCAGCAGCTTTCCCCCCTTAGCTGAAGCTTTCTTT. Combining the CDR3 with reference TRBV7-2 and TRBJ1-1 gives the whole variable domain GAGVSQSPSNKVTEKGKDVELRCDPISGHTALYWYRQSLGQGLEFLIYFQGNSAPDKSGLPSDRFSAERTGGSVSTLTIQRTQQEDSAVYLCASSFPPLAEAFFGQGTRLTVV.

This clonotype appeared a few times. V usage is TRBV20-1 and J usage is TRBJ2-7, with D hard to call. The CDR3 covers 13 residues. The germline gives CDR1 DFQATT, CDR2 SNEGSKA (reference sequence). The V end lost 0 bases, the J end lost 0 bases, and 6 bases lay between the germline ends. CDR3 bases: TGCAGTGCTAGAGATCTGATCTCCTACGAGCAGTACGTC. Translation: CSARDLISYEQYV.

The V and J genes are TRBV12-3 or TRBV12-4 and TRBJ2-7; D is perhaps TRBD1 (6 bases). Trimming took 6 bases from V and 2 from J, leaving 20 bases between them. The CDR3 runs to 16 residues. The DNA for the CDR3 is TGTGCCAGCAGGCCTGGAACCGGGACATTCGCCTACGAGCAGTACTTC. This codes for CASRPGTGTFAYEQYF.

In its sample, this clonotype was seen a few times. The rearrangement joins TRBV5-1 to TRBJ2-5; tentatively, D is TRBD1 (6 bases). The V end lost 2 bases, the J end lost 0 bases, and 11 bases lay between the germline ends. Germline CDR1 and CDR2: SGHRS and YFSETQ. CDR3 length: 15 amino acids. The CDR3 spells CASSFGQPYQETQYF. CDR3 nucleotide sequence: TGCGCCAGCAGCTTCGGACAGCCGTACCAAGAGACCCAGTACTTC.

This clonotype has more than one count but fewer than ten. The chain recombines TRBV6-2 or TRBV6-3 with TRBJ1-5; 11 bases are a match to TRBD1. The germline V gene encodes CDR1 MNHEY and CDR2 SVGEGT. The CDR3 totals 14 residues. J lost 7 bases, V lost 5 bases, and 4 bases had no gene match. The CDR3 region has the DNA TGTGCCAGCAGTGGGACAGGGGGAGGCCAGCCCCAGCATTTT. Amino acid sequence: CASSGTGGGQPQHF.

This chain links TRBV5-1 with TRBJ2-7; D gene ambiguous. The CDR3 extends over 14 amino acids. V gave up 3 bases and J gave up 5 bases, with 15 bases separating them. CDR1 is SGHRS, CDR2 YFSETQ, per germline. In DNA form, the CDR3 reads TGCGCCAGCAGCTCAGTGGTAGGGTCCCACGAGCAGTACTTC. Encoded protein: CASSSVVGSHEQYF.

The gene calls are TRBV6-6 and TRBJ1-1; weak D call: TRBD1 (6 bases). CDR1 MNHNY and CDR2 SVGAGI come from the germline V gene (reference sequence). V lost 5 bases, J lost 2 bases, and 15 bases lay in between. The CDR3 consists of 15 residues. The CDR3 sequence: CASSPDRTANTEAFF. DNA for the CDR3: TGTGCCAGCAGTCCCGACCGGACAGCCAACACTGAAGCTTTCTTT.

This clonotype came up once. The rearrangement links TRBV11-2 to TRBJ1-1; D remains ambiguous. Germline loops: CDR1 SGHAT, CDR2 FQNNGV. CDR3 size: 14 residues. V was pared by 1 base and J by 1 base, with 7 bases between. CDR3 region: CASSLAKRNTEAFF. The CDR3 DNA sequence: TGTGCCAGCAGCTTAGCTAAGAGGAACACTGAAGCTTTCTTT.

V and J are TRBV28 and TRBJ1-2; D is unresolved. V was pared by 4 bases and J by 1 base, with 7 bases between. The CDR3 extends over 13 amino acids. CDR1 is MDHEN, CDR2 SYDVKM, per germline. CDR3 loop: CASSWEVNYGYTF. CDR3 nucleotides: TGTGCCAGCAGTTGGGAGGTTAACTATGGCTACACCTTC.

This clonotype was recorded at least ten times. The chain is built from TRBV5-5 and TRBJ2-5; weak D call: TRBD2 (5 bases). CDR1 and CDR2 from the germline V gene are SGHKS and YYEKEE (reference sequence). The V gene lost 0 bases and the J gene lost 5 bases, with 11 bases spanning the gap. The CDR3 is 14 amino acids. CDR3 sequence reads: CASSLADGGETQYF. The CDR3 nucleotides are TGTGCCAGCAGCTTGGCGGACGGCGGGGAGACCCAGTACTTC.

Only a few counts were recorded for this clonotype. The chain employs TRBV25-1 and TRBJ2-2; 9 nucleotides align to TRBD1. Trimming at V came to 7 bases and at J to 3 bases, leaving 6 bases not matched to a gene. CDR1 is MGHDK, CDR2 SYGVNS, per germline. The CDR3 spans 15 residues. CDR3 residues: CASNSGQGYTGELFF. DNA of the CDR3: TGTGCCAGCAATTCGGGACAGGGCTACACCGGGGAGCTGTTTTTT.

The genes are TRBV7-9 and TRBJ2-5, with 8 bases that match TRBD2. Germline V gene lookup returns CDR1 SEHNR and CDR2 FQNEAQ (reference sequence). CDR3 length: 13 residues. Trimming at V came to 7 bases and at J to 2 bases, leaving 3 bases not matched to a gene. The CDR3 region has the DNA TGTGCCAGCACCGGGGGGGTGCAAGAGACCCAGTACTTC. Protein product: CASTGGVQETQYF.

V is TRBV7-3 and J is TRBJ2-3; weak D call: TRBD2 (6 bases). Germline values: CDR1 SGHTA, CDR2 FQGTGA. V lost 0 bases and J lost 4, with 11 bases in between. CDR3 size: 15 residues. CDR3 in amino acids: CASSLTGGLADTQYF. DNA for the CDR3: TGTGCCAGCAGCTTAACCGGGGGATTGGCAGATACGCAGTATTTT.

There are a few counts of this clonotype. This chain's CDR3 is CASSPTGGGGYGYTF. In DNA form, the CDR3 reads TGCGCCAGCAGCCCGACAGGAGGGGGCGGCTATGGCTACACCTTC. The genes are TRBV4-1 and TRBJ1-2, with 7 bases identical to TRBD1. This CDR3 region has 15 residues. V lost 4 bases, J lost 4 bases, and 9 bases stayed unmatched. The germline V gene encodes CDR1 MGHRA and CDR2 YSYEKL.

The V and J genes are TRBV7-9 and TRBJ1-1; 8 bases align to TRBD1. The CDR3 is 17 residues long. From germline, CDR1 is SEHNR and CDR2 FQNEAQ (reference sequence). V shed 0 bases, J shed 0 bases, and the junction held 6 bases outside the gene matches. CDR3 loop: CASSLALTGDMNTEAFF. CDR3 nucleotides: TGTGCCAGCAGCTTAGCGCTGACAGGGGATATGAACACTGAAGCTTTCTTT.

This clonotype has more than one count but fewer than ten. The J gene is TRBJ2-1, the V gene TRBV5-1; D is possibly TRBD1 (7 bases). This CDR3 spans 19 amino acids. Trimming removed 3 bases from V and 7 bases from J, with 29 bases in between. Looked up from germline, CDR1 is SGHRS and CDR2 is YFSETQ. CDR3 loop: CASSSRGLVAGGFGNEQFF. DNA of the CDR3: TGCGCCAGCAGCTCACGGGGACTCGTCGCAGGGGGTTTCGGGAATGAGCAGTTCTTC.

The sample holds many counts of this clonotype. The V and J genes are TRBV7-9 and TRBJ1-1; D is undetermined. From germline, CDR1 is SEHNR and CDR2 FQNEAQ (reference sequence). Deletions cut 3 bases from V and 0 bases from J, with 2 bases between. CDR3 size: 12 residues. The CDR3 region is CASSFMNTEAFF. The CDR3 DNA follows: TGTGCCAGCAGCTTCATGAACACTGAAGCTTTCTTT.

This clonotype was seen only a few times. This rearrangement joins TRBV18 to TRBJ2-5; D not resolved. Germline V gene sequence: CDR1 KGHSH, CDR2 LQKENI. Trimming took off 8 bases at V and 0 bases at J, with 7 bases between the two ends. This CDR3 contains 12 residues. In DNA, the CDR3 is TGTGCCAGCGACAAGTACCAAGAGACCCAGTACTTC. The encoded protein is CASDKYQETQYF.

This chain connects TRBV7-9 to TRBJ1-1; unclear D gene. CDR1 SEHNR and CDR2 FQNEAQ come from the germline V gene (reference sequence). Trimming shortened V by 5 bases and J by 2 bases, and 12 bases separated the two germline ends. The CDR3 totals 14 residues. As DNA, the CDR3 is TGTGCCAGCAGCCCATCTGGAGCTAACACTGAAGCTTTCTTT. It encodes CASSPSGANTEAFF.

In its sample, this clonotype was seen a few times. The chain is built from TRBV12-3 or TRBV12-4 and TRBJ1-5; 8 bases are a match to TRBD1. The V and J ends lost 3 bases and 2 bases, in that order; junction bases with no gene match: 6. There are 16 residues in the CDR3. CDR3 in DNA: TGTGCCAGCAGTTTGAGGACAGGGATGGGCAATCAGCCCCAGCATTTT. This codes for CASSLRTGMGNQPQHF.

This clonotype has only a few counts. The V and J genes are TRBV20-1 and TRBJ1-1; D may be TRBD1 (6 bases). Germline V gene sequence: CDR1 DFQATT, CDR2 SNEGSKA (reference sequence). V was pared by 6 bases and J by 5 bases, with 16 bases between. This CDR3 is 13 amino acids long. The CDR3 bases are TGCAGTGCCGAGGAGCAGGGGACGACTGAAGCTTTCTTT. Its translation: CSAEEQGTTEAFF.

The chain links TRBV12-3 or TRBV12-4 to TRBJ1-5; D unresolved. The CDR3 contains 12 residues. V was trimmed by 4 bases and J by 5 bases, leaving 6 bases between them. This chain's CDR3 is CASSYMDQPQHF. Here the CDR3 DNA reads TGTGCCAGCAGTTACATGGATCAGCCCCAGCATTTT.

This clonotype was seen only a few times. The DNA for the CDR3 is TGCGCCAGCAGCTTGCGGGGCAGCTCTGGGGCCAACGTCCTGACTTTC. The encoded protein is CASSLRGSSGANVLTF. The genes are TRBV5-1 and TRBJ2-6; D tentatively reads TRBD1 or TRBD2 (5 bases each). Trimming removed 1 base from V and 0 bases from J, with 8 bases in between. Per the germline V gene, CDR1 is SGHRS and CDR2 is YFSETQ. The CDR3 runs 16 residues.

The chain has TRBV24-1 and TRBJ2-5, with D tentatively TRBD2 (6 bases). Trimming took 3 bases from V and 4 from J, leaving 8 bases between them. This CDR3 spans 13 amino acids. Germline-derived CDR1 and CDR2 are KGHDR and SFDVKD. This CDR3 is CATSDTGVETQYF. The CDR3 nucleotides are TGTGCCACCAGTGATACGGGGGTAGAGACCCAGTACTTC.